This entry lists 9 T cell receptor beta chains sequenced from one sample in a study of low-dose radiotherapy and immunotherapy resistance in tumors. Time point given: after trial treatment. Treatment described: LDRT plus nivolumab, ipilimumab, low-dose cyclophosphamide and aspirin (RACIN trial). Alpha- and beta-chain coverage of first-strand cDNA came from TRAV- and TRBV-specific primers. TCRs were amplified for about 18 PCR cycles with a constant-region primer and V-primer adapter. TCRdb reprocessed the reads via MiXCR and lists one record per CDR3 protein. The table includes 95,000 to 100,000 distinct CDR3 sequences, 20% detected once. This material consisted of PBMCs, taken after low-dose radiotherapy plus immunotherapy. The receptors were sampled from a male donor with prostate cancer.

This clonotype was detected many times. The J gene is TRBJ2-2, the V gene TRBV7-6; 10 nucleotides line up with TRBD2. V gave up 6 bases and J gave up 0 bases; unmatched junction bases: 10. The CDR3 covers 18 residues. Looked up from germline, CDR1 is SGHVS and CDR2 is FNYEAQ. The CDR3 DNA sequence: TGTGCCAGCAGGCGTATGCCTAGCGGGGGCGCGAACACCGGGGAGCTGTTTTTT. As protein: CASRRMPSGGANTGELFF.

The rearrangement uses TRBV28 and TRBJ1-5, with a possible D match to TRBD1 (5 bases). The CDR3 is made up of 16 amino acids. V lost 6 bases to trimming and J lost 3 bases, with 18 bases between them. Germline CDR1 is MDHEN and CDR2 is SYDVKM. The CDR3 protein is CASSPTGQGDNQPQHF. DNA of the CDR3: TGTGCCAGCAGCCCCACGGGGCAGGGCGACAATCAGCCCCAGCATTTT.

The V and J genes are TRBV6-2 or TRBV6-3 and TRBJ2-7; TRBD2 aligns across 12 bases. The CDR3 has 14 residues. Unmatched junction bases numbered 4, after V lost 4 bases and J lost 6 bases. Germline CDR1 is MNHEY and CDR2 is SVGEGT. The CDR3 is CASSFLAGGIEQYF. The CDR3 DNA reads TGTGCCAGCAGTTTCCTAGCGGGAGGGATCGAGCAGTACTTC.

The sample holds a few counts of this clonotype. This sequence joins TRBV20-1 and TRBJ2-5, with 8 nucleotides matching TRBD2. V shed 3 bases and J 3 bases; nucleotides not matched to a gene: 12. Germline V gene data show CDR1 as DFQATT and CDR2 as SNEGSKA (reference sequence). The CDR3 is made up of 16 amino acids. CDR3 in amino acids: CSASSHAGGLKETQYF. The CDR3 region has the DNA TGCAGTGCTAGTTCCCATGCGGGGGGTCTCAAAGAGACCCAGTACTTC.

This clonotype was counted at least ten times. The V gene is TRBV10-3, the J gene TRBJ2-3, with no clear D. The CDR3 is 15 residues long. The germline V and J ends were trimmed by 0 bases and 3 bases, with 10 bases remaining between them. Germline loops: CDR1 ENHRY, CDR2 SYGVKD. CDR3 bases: TGTGCCATCAGTGAGTCGGTGGATTTGACAGATACGCAGTATTTT. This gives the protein CAISESVDLTDTQYF.

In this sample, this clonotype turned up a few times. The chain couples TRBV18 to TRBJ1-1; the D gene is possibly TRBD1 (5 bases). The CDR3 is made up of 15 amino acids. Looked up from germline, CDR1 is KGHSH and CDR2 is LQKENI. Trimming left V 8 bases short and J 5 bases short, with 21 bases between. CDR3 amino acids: CASPLSGRVDTEAFF. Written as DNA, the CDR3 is TGTGCCAGCCCTCTATCGGGCAGGGTGGATACTGAAGCTTTCTTT.

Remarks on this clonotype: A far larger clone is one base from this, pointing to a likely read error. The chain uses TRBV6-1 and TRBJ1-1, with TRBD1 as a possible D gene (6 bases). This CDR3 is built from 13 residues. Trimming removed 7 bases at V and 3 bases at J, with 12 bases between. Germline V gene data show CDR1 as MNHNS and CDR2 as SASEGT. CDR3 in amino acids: CASTKTGYTEAFF. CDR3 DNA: TGTGCCAGCACCAAGACAGGCTACACTGAAGCTTTCTTT.

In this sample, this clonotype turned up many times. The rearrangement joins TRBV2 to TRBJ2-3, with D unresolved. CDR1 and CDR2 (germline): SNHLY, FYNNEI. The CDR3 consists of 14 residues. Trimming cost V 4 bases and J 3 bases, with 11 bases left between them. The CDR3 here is CASSVGFGTDTQYF. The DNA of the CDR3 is TGTGCCAGCAGTGTTGGCTTTGGGACAGATACGCAGTATTTT.

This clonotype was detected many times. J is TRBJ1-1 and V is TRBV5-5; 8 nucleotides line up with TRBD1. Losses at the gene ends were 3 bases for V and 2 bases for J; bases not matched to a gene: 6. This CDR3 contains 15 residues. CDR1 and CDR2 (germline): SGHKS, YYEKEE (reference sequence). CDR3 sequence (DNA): TGTGCCAGCAGCTCTGACAGGGGCTTTAACACTGAAGCTTTCTTT. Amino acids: CASSSDRGFNTEAFF.